Listed below are T cell receptor beta chains from one sample, sequenced in a study of T cells in Graves' hyperthyroidism and ophthalmopathy. From the multiplex PCR reads, TCRdb called clonotypes with MiXCR, one entry per CDR3 protein. Here the sample spans around 340,000 distinct CDR3 sequences, approximately 17% being singletons. Sample: blood. The receptor set was obtained from a man younger than 40 with Graves' hyperthyroidism. Both conserved end residues are part of each CDR3. The D gene is left open where the match is weak. Clone size appears in some rows only: once, few, many, or a class for an expanded clone.

TRBV7-9,TRBJ2-7,many,.,CASSYRGYEQYF,TGTGCCAGCAGTTACAGAGGGTACGAGCAGTACTTC
TRBV3-1,TRBJ2-7,many,TRBD1,CASSQELRGREQYF,TGTGCCAGCAGCCAAGAATTGAGGGGGCGAGAGCAGTACTTC
TRBV6-1,TRBJ1-1,many,TRBD1,CASSYRGLNTEAFF,TGTGCCAGCAGTTACAGGGGTTTGAACACTGAAGCTTTCTTT
TRBV29-1,TRBJ2-1,.,.,CSVEDGGYNEQFF,TGCAGCGTTGAAGATGGGGGATACAATGAGCAGTTCTTC
TRBV20-1,TRBJ2-1,few,TRBD1,CSGTGMAYNEQFF,TGCAGCGGGACAGGAATGGCCTACAATGAGCAGTTCTTC
TRBV7-2,TRBJ2-1,many,TRBD2,CASSLLSGTSGNNEQFF,TGTGCCAGCAGCTTACTCTCCGGGACTAGCGGGAACAATGAGCAGTTCTTC
TRBV5-1,TRBJ2-1,many,.,CASSLEGRSGAEQFF,TGCGCCAGCAGCTTGGAGGGGAGGTCCGGGGCCGAGCAGTTCTTC
TRBV2,TRBJ2-7,many,.,CASRGAIYEQYF,TGTGCCAGCCGGGGGGCTATCTACGAGCAGTACTTC
TRBV19,TRBJ1-6,few,TRBD1,CASSSRTGKWNSPLHF,TGTGCCAGTAGTTCAAGGACAGGGAAGTGGAATTCACCCCTCCACTTT
TRBV20-1,TRBJ2-1,many,.,CSARRAAYNEQFF,TGCAGTGCCAGACGGGCTGCCTACAATGAGCAGTTCTTC
TRBV12-3/TRBV12-4,TRBJ2-2,many,.,CASSWTGNTGELFF,TGTGCCAGCAGTTGGACGGGCAACACCGGGGAGCTGTTTTTT
TRBV10-3,TRBJ1-5,few,.,CAISEGSGTREEQPQHF,TGTGCCATCAGTGAGGGTTCCGGGACAAGGGAGGAACAGCCCCAGCATTTT
TRBV3-1,TRBJ1-2,few,TRBD1,CASSPGTGGVFYGYTF,TGTGCCAGCAGCCCTGGGACAGGGGGTGTCTTCTATGGCTACACCTTC
TRBV29-1,TRBJ2-7,few,TRBD1,CSVLRDRGTIEQYF,TGCAGCGTTCTCCGGGACAGGGGTACGATCGAGCAGTACTTC
TRBV7-2,TRBJ1-6,many,.,CASSLRNSPLHF,TGTGCCAGCAGCTTAAGAAATTCACCCCTCCACTTT
TRBV5-8,TRBJ1-1,many,.,CASSSPAGGTTEAFF,TGTGCCAGCAGCTCTCCTGCGGGGGGGACAACTGAAGCTTTCTTT
TRBV19,TRBJ1-1,.,.,CASRTGTLTEAFF,TGTGCCAGTAGAACCGGGACCCTCACTGAAGCTTTCTTT
TRBV2,TRBJ2-3,many,.,CASTASGTGVSDTQYF,TGTGCCAGCACCGCTTCCGGGACGGGGGTATCAGATACGCAGTATTTT
TRBV11-3,TRBJ2-7,many,TRBD1,CASSLGQGAAYEQYF,TGTGCCAGCAGCTTAGGACAGGGGGCGGCCTACGAGCAGTACTTC
TRBV20-1,TRBJ1-6,many,TRBD1,CTPGDRDHSPLHF,TGCACCCCGGGGGACAGGGATCATTCACCCCTCCACTTT
TRBV7-9,TRBJ2-7,many,.,CASSPTTEGEQYF,TGTGCCAGCAGCCCGACTACAGAAGGCGAGCAGTACTTC
TRBV30,TRBJ2-1,many,TRBD1,CAWSVVAGGKNEQFF,TGTGCCTGGAGTGTAGTGGCAGGGGGCAAAAATGAGCAGTTCTTC
TRBV6-5,TRBJ1-1,many,.,CASSYSIWPGIRGAFF,TGTGCCAGCAGTTACTCGATTTGGCCGGGGATCCGCGGAGCTTTCTTT
TRBV30,TRBJ1-5,many,.,CAWSVMGDQPQHF,TGTGCCTGGAGTGTAATGGGGGACCAGCCCCAGCATTTT
TRBV27,TRBJ2-7,.,.,CASSIGLSYEQYF,TGTGCCAGCAGTATTGGACTCTCCTACGAGCAGTACTTC
TRBV12-3/TRBV12-4,TRBJ2-3,many,TRBD2,CASSFGRAGASTDTQYF,TGTGCCAGCAGTTTCGGGCGAGCGGGAGCTAGCACAGATACGCAGTATTTT
TRBV5-1,TRBJ1-3,.,.,CASSLGQKNTIYF,TGCGCCAGCAGCTTGGGACAGAAAAACACCATATATTTT
TRBV20-1,TRBJ1-2,many,.,CSARPMTNYGYTF,TGCAGTGCTAGGCCCATGACTAACTATGGCTACACCTTC